The 25 T cell receptor beta chains given below trace back to one sample, sequenced in a study of cytomegalovirus exposure and HLA in healthy donors. 13 Jbeta primers and 60 Vbeta primers were used for the PCR. Profiling relied on immunoSEQ multiplex PCR, and the TCRdb table lists in-frame clones only, not all of them. The profile covers about 200,000 clones, with around 79% appearing a single time and 4% to 4.5% taken by the ten largest. The sequencing sample was made of PBMCs. These receptors were collected from a woman aged 25 to 39 in good health and CMV-seropositive.

V is TRBV2 and J is TRBJ2-3; D uncertain. There are 11 residues in the CDR3. Germline CDR1 and CDR2: SNHLY and FYNNEI. Trimming stripped 5 bases from V and 5 bases from J, with 5 bases between. This chain's CDR3 is CASSLKDTQYF. CDR3 coding DNA: TGTGCCAGCAGTCTTAAAGATACGCAGTATTTT.

The chain employs TRBV5-5 and TRBJ2-7; TRBD2 aligns across 8 bases. The germline gives CDR1 SGHKS, CDR2 YYEKEE (reference sequence). The CDR3 contains 15 residues. After removal of 6 bases from V and 2 bases from J, the junction contained 10 bases not matched to a gene. The CDR3 here is CASNPAGLATYEQYF. The CDR3 DNA follows: TGTGCCAGCAACCCGGCTGGACTAGCAACCTACGAGCAGTACTTC.

This chain connects TRBV21-1 to TRBJ1-3; TRBD1, the table's D call, was not compared with the DNA. TRBV21-1 is shown as a pseudogene. The CDR3 is made up of 18 amino acids. CDR3 protein: CASSPGQGADRSGNTIYF. CDR3 bases: TGTGCCAGCTCTCCGGGACAGGGGGCAGATCGGTCTGGAAACACCATATATTTT.

This sequence joins TRBV27 and TRBJ1-2, with D perhaps TRBD1 (6 bases). Germline CDR1 MNHEY, CDR2 SMNVEV (reference sequence). This CDR3 has 18 residues. V was cut by 5 bases and J by 3 bases, with 25 bases left in between. CDR3 in DNA: TGTGCCAGCAGTCCCTACCTCCCACAGGGTCCCGAATACTATGGCTACACCTTC. Translated, it gives CASSPYLPQGPEYYGYTF.

The chain joins TRBV7-8 to TRBJ2-1, with 8 bases lining up with TRBD2. Trimming cost V 7 bases and J 3 bases; bases outside gene matches: 14. The CDR3 is 17 residues long. Germline CDR1 and CDR2: SGHVS and FQNEAQ. The CDR3 loop reads CASTQRYREGLYNEQFF. CDR3 DNA: TGTGCCAGCACCCAGAGGTACCGGGAGGGCCTCTACAATGAGCAGTTCTTC.

This clone has a single count. V and J are TRBV7-8 and TRBJ2-7, with D tentatively TRBD1 (6 bases). Trimming pared 1 base from V and 3 bases from J, leaving 10 bases between. The CDR3 length is 14 residues. Germline V gene lookup returns CDR1 SGHVS and CDR2 FQNEAQ. The CDR3 DNA follows: TGTGCCAGCAGCTTAGGTGGACAGAGCTACGAGCAGTACTTC. It yields the protein CASSLGGQSYEQYF. Filled out from reference TRBV7-8 and TRBJ2-7, the complete variable domain reads GAGVSQSPRYKVAKRGQDVALRCDPISGHVSLFWYQQALGQGPEFLTYFQNEAQLDKSGLPSDRFFAERPEGSVSTLKIQRTQQEDSAVYLCASSLGGQSYEQYFGPGTRLTVT.

The V and J genes are TRBV7-2 and TRBJ2-3; 9 nucleotides match TRBD2. The CDR3 loop spans 15 amino acids. Looked up from germline, CDR1 is SGHTA and CDR2 is FQGNSA. V dropped 6 bases and J dropped 2; count of bases not matched to a gene: 6. In DNA, the CDR3 is TGTGCCAGCAGACCCGCGGGGGGGGCCACAGATACGCAGTATTTT. Amino acid sequence: CASRPAGGATDTQYF.

The rearrangement uses TRBV4-1 and TRBJ2-5; TRBD2 might be the D (7 bases). V lost 0 bases and J 5 bases, leaving 13 bases between the germline ends. CDR1 MGHRA and CDR2 YSYEKL come from the germline V gene. This CDR3 has 15 amino acids. CDR3 DNA sequence: TGCGCCAGCAGCCAAGAAAACAGGGAGGGGGAGACCCAGTACTTC. Protein product: CASSQENREGETQYF.

The chain links TRBV10-3 to TRBJ2-6; TRBD1 is a possible D gene (5 bases). The CDR3 is 16 residues long. Germline V CDR1 and CDR2: ENHRY, SYGVKD. V was cut by 9 bases and J by 2 bases, with 17 bases left in between. CDR3 region: CAISNTRQTGANVLTF. Written as DNA, the CDR3 is TGTGCCATTAGTAATACGAGACAGACTGGGGCCAACGTCCTGACTTTC.

The chain has TRBV25-1 and TRBJ2-1, with 10 bases aligning to TRBD2. Per the germline V gene, CDR1 is MGHDK and CDR2 is SYGVNS. V shed 10 bases and J 7 bases; nucleotides not matched to a gene: 10. The CDR3 contains 14 residues. CDR3 sequence: CAIQRGGLMNEQFF. CDR3 nucleotide sequence: TGTGCCATACAGCGGGGGGGGCTGATGAATGAGCAGTTCTTC. The full variable domain, in which reference TRBV25-1 and TRBJ2-1 provide the parts outside the CDR3, is EADIYQTPRYLVIGTGKKITLECSQTMGHDKMYWYQQDPGMELHLIHYSYGVNSTEKGDLSSESTVSRIRTEHFPLTLESARPSHTSQYLCAIQRGGLMNEQFFGPGTRLTVL.

On this clone itself: One end of the junction fails to match germline, which may point to a read error. The same CDR3 arises from other DNA sequences in this sample as well. The rearrangement joins TRBV27 to TRBJ2-1; possibly TRBD2 for D (6 bases). Germline V lookup: CDR1 MNHEY, CDR2 SMNVEV (reference sequence). The length of the CDR3 is 17 residues. CDR3 coding DNA: TGCGCCAGCTGGGGGGTAGAGCCCCTGAGGTCCTACAATGAGCAGTTCTTC. Encoded protein: CASWGVEPLRSYNEQFF.

This clone was detected once. J is TRBJ1-2 and V is TRBV5-1; no reliable D call. There are 14 residues in the CDR3. Trimming took off 0 bases at V and 4 bases at J, with 10 bases between the two ends. Germline lookup yields CDR1 SGHRS and CDR2 YFSETQ. The CDR3 sequence: CASSLDGSLYGYTF. CDR3 in DNA: TGCGCCAGCAGCTTGGATGGCAGTCTCTATGGCTACACCTTC.

V and J are TRBV10-3 and TRBJ2-5, with 8 bases identical to TRBD2. Germline V CDR1 and CDR2: ENHRY, SYGVKD. The CDR3 is made up of 15 amino acids. The trim removed 4 bases at V and 1 base at J, leaving 5 bases unmatched. The CDR3 sequence is CAISGQSGGQETQYF. The CDR3 nucleotides are TGTGCCATCAGTGGACAGAGCGGGGGCCAAGAGACCCAGTACTTC.

This rearrangement joins TRBV4-3 to TRBJ1-2, with D possibly TRBD1 on 5 matching bases. This CDR3 contains 15 residues. The germline V and J ends were trimmed by 0 bases and 8 bases, with 16 bases remaining between them. CDR1 is LGHNA and CDR2 is YSLEER in the germline V gene. Here the CDR3 reads CASSQDSGRAGGYTF. The CDR3 DNA follows: TGCGCCAGCAGCCAAGATTCTGGCAGGGCGGGAGGCTACACCTTC.

This chain joins TRBV29-1 and TRBJ2-7; tentative D call: TRBD2 (7 bases). With 4 bases removed from V and 3 bases from J, the gap between germline ends came to 13 bases. The CDR3 consists of 13 residues. The germline CDR1 and CDR2 sequences are SQVTM and ANQGSEA. In DNA form, the CDR3 reads TGCAGCGTTGGCGGGGGCCTCAACTACGAGCAGTACTTC. Protein sequence: CSVGGGLNYEQYF.

The rearrangement links TRBV10-3 to TRBJ2-2, with 8 bases fitting TRBD1. Germline-derived CDR1 and CDR2 are ENHRY and SYGVKD. With V trimmed by 6 bases and J by 1 base, 1 base remained unmatched. CDR3 length equals 14 residues. The DNA for the CDR3 is TGTGCCATCAGCGGACAGGGGAACACCGGGGAGCTGTTTTTT. The encoded protein is CAISGQGNTGELFF.

The CDR3, as DNA: TGCGCCAGCAGCCCCCGGGACAGGGGTAGTAATGAGCAGTTCTTC. Protein: CASSPRDRGSNEQFF. This chain joins TRBV5-1 and TRBJ2-1; TRBD1 matches at 10 bases. The CDR3 consists of 15 residues. Germline V CDR1 and CDR2: SGHRS, YFSETQ. Losses at the gene ends were 4 bases for V and 7 bases for J; bases not matched to a gene: 8.

The chain is built from TRBV30 and TRBJ1-3; D gene ambiguous. Germline CDR1 and CDR2: GTSNPN and SVGIG (reference sequence). The CDR3 loop spans 16 amino acids. Between the trimmed V and J ends, which lost 5 bases and 0 bases, there was a span of 17 bases. CDR3 in DNA: TGTGCCTGGGGGGAAACTCACAGCGGCTCTGGAAACACCATATATTTT. Translating it yields CAWGETHSGSGNTIYF. The whole variable domain, filled in from reference TRBV30 and TRBJ1-3, reads SQTIHQWPATLVQPVGSPLSLECTVEGTSNPNLYWYRQAAGRGLQLLFYSVGIGQISSEVPQNLSASRPQDRQFILSSKKLLLSDSGFYLCAWGETHSGSGNTIYFGEGSWLTVV.

V gene TRBV4-1 combines with J gene TRBJ2-3; 9 bases line up with TRBD1. This CDR3 comprises 16 residues. V was clipped by 2 bases and J by 4 bases; unmatched bases: 7. The germline gives CDR1 MGHRA, CDR2 YSYEKL. The CDR3 spells CASSQLDRGDADTQYF. The CDR3 DNA follows: TGCGCCAGCAGCCAATTGGACAGGGGTGACGCAGATACGCAGTATTTT.

For this clone: The same CDR3 arises from other DNA sequences in this sample as well. CDR3 region: CASSPDSYGYTF. CDR3 nucleotides: TGTGCCAGCAGTCCCGACAGCTATGGCTACACCTTC. The V gene is TRBV27, the J gene TRBJ1-2, with D possibly being TRBD1 (5 bases). V was clipped by 5 bases and J by 4 bases, with 8 bases between them. The germline CDR1 and CDR2 sequences are MNHEY and SMNVEV (reference sequence). The CDR3 consists of 12 residues.

The chain employs TRBV6-6 and TRBJ2-7; weak D call: TRBD2 (6 bases). Trimming cost V 4 bases and J 0 bases, with 10 bases left between them. Germline CDR1 and CDR2: MNHNY and SVGAGI (reference sequence). This CDR3 contains 14 residues. CDR3 in DNA: TGTGCCAGCAGTTCGCGGGGTTACTCCTACGAGCAGTACTTC. Translated: CASSSRGYSYEQYF.

The genes are TRBV5-1 and TRBJ1-6; no firm D call. The germline CDR1 and CDR2 sequences are SGHRS and YFSETQ. The CDR3 contains 13 residues. Trimming took off 4 bases at V and 9 bases at J, with 11 bases between the two ends. The CDR3 DNA sequence: TGCGCCAGCAGCCCGGATGAGGCTTCACCCCTCCACTTT. The encoded protein is CASSPDEASPLHF.

V usage is TRBV19 and J usage is TRBJ1-3, with D uncertain. The CDR3 runs to 15 residues. Germline CDR1 reads LNHDA; CDR2 reads SQIVND (reference sequence). Trimming removed 6 bases at V and 4 bases at J, with 16 bases between. CDR3 sequence reads: CASSLSAEAGNTIYF. The CDR3 coding sequence is TGTGCCAGTAGCTTGTCAGCCGAGGCCGGAAACACCATATATTTT.

The rearrangement links TRBV27 to TRBJ2-3, with D hard to call. Per germline, CDR1 MNHEY and CDR2 SMNVEV (reference sequence). The V end was cut by 0 bases, the J end by 3 bases, with 7 bases between. This CDR3 is built from 14 residues. CDR3 loop: CASSLSQFTDTQYF. Written as DNA, the CDR3 is TGTGCCAGCAGTTTATCACAGTTTACAGATACGCAGTATTTT.

The V call is TRBV6-1, the J call TRBJ2-3; 9 nucleotides agree with TRBD1. Germline loops: CDR1 MNHNS, CDR2 SASEGT. Losses at the gene ends were 7 bases for V and 1 base for J; bases not matched to a gene: 3. The CDR3 contains 14 residues. Here the CDR3 DNA reads TGTGCCAGCACCCGGACAGGGGGCACAGATACGCAGTATTTT. Translating gives CASTRTGGTDTQYF.